One and the same sample provided the 27 T cell receptor beta chains below, sequenced in a study of T cell responses to AZD1222 COVID-19 vaccine. The repertoire was sequenced with immunoSEQ multiplex PCR; TCRdb's copy has only in-frame clones and lacks some. Among tens of thousands of clones listed, over 60% were seen once. Sequencing used peripheral blood, obtained on day 0 of AZD1222 vaccination. The receptors come from an adult in good health.

This clone was seen a single time. This chain uses TRBV3-1 (or the pseudogene TRBV3-2) with TRBJ2-1, with 9 bases identical to TRBD1. Unmatched junction bases numbered 7, after V lost 1 base and J lost 9 bases. This CDR3 is built from 15 residues. The germline CDR1 and CDR2 sequences are LGHDT and YNNKEL (reference sequence). The CDR3 sequence: CASSQGTGVIGEQFF. The CDR3 nucleotides are TGTGCCAGCAGCCAAGGGACAGGGGTGATTGGTGAGCAGTTCTTC.

The sample holds one count of this clone. The genes are TRBV10-3 and TRBJ2-7, with D tentatively TRBD2 (7 bases). V was trimmed by 8 bases and J by 2 bases, leaving 13 bases between them. Germline CDR1 is ENHRY and CDR2 is SYGVKD. This CDR3 has 13 residues. The CDR3 nucleotides are TGTGCCATCGGGGGGGCAGAGACCTACGAGCAGTACTTC. It codes for CAIGGAETYEQYF.

This clone occurred once. The chain joins TRBV18 to TRBJ1-2; D ambiguous. The germline CDR1 and CDR2 sequences are KGHSH and LQKENI. The CDR3 totals 13 residues. The V end was cut by 6 bases, the J end by 6 bases, with 14 bases between. This CDR3 is CASSPSRGDGYTF. CDR3 nucleotides: TGTGCCAGCTCCCCGTCTCGGGGAGATGGCTACACCTTC.

The chain joins TRBV18 to TRBJ2-1; 8 bases align to TRBD2. The CDR3 totals 16 residues. Germline V gene lookup returns CDR1 KGHSH and CDR2 LQKENI. V dropped 0 bases and J dropped 2; count of bases not matched to a gene: 3. The CDR3 reads CASSPPSGAAYNEQFF. In DNA, the CDR3 is TGTGCCAGCTCACCACCTAGCGGGGCCGCCTACAATGAGCAGTTCTTC. Full variable domain (rest looked up from reference TRBV18 and TRBJ2-1): NAGVMQNPRHLVRRRGQEARLRCSPMKGHSHVYWYRQLPEEGLKFMVYLQKENIIDESGMPKERFSAEFPKEGPSILRIQQVVRGDSAAYFCASSPPSGAAYNEQFFGPGTRLTVL.

This rearrangement joins TRBV9 to TRBJ1-5; D not certain. Looked up from germline, CDR1 is SGDLS and CDR2 is YYNGEE. Trimming removed 0 bases at V and 3 bases at J, with 10 bases between. The CDR3 spans 15 residues. The CDR3 sequence is CASSVDEGFNQPQHF. CDR3 bases: TGTGCCAGCAGCGTAGACGAAGGGTTCAATCAGCCCCAGCATTTT.

Only a few counts were recorded for this clone. The chain has TRBV29-1 and TRBJ2-1; 9 bases fit TRBD1. The CDR3 is 14 amino acids. The trim removed 6 bases at V and 10 bases at J, leaving 13 bases unmatched. Germline CDR1 and CDR2: SQVTM and ANQGSEA. The CDR3 region is CSVWTGTGFGEQFF. As DNA, the CDR3 is TGCAGCGTCTGGACCGGGACAGGGTTTGGGGAGCAGTTCTTC.

The chain has TRBV4-1 and TRBJ2-3; D is undetermined. V dropped 1 base and J dropped 0 bases, with 14 bases sitting between them. This CDR3 region has 17 residues. The germline V gene encodes CDR1 MGHRA and CDR2 YSYEKL. The CDR3 DNA reads as TGCGCCAGCAGCCAAGTATTTCCTCGTTCTAGCACAGATACGCAGTATTTT. This codes for CASSQVFPRSSTDTQYF.

The V call is TRBV5-6, the J call TRBJ2-3; TRBD2 might be the D (6 bases). V lost 5 bases to trimming and J lost 9 bases, with 13 bases between them. Germline lookup yields CDR1 SGHDT and CDR2 YYEEEE. This CDR3 is built from 12 residues. CDR3 DNA sequence: TGTGCCAGCAGGAAGCCCGGGAGCACGCAGTATTTT. It specifies CASRKPGSTQYF.

This clone occurred once. The rearrangement links TRBV6-5 to TRBJ1-1; D ambiguous. The V end lost 0 bases, the J end lost 7 bases, and 18 bases lay between the germline ends. Germline CDR1 and CDR2: MNHEY and SVGAGI. This CDR3 contains 16 residues. The DNA for the CDR3 is TGTGCCAGCAGTTACTCGTCCGGGTTCAAGGTGGTTGAAGCTTTCTTT. Translated: CASSYSSGFKVVEAFF.

This chain uses TRBV9 with TRBJ1-5; TRBD1 might be the D (6 bases). In germline, CDR1 is SGDLS, CDR2 YYNGEE. This CDR3 spans 15 amino acids. Trimming removed 3 bases at V and 1 base at J, with 11 bases between. In DNA form, the CDR3 reads TGTGCCAGCAGCGCGACAGGAGGAAGCAATCAGCCCCAGCATTTT. Translation: CASSATGGSNQPQHF.

This chain connects TRBV7-9 to TRBJ2-7, with 8 bases fitting TRBD1. Germline lookup yields CDR1 SEHNR and CDR2 FQNEAQ (reference sequence). V lost 5 bases to trimming and J lost 5 bases; unmatched junction nucleotides: 8. CDR3 size: 14 residues. The CDR3 region is CASSLGTGPDEQYF. The CDR3 DNA sequence: TGTGCCAGCAGCCTCGGGACAGGACCGGACGAGCAGTACTTC.

V is TRBV7-9 and J is TRBJ1-5, with a tentative D call TRBD1 (5 bases). This CDR3 is built from 12 residues. V was shortened by 3 bases and J by 11 bases, with 11 bases between the two germline ends. Germline CDR1 SEHNR, CDR2 FQNEAQ (reference sequence). In DNA, the CDR3 is TGTGCCAGCAGCTTTGGGGACGGGTCCCAGCATTTT. This codes for CASSFGDGSQHF.

This CDR3 is CSVQTDANVLTF. The CDR3 coding sequence is TGCAGCGTCCAGACTGATGCCAACGTCCTGACTTTC. The J gene is TRBJ2-6, the V gene TRBV29-1; the D is unclear. In germline, CDR1 is SQVTM, CDR2 ANQGSEA. CDR3 length: 12 amino acids. V was trimmed by 6 bases and J by 7 bases, leaving 10 bases between them.

The chain links TRBV19 to TRBJ2-5; D may match TRBD1 or TRBD2 (5 bases each). This CDR3 has 12 residues. In germline, CDR1 is LNHDA, CDR2 SQIVND (reference sequence). V shed 8 bases and J shed 4 bases, with 11 bases lying between them. Written as DNA, the CDR3 is TGTGCCAGTGGATGGGGGAGAGAGACCCAGTACTTC. Residues: CASGWGRETQYF.

The chain couples TRBV2 to TRBJ1-5; TRBD1 might be the D (5 bases). V was shortened by 8 bases and J by 0 bases, with 8 bases between the two germline ends. The germline V gene has CDR1 SNHLY and CDR2 FYNNEI. The CDR3 length is 13 residues. CDR3 in amino acids: CASGGDSNQPQHF. CDR3 nucleotide sequence: TGTGCCAGCGGGGGGGATAGCAATCAGCCCCAGCATTTT.

The V gene is TRBV3-1 (or the pseudogene TRBV3-2), the J gene TRBJ1-1, with a weak D call TRBD1 (6 bases). CDR3 length equals 13 residues. Per germline, CDR1 LGHDT and CDR2 YNNKEL (reference sequence). V was clipped by 3 bases and J by 3 bases, with 8 bases between them. CDR3 coding DNA: TGTGCCAGCAGCCAGGGGGCTGACACTGAAGCTTTCTTT. It specifies CASSQGADTEAFF.

Written as DNA, the CDR3 is TGCAGCGTTGGATTCGGGGGTACTGAAGCTTTCTTT. Translating gives CSVGFGGTEAFF. The V call is TRBV29-1, the J call TRBJ1-1; possibly TRBD1 for D (5 bases). The CDR3 contains 12 residues. Germline V gene data show CDR1 as SQVTM and CDR2 as ANQGSEA. V was clipped by 4 bases and J by 5 bases, with 11 bases between them.

The V and J genes are TRBV7-2 and TRBJ1-2; 7 nucleotides match TRBD1. The J segment lost 8 bases and the V segment lost 5 bases, leaving 14 bases of the junction unmatched. CDR3 size: 15 residues. Germline CDR1 and CDR2: SGHTA and FQGNSA. The CDR3, as DNA: TGTGCCAGCAGCCTTAGACAGGGTTCAGGGAAAGGCTACACCTTC. It translates to CASSLRQGSGKGYTF. Looking up the rest from reference TRBV7-2 and TRBJ1-2 gives the full variable domain: GAGVSQSPSNKVTEKGKDVELRCDPISGHTALYWYRQSLGQGLEFLIYFQGNSAPDKSGLPSDRFSAERTGGSVSTLTIQRTQQEDSAVYLCASSLRQGSGKGYTFGSGTRLTVV.

V usage is TRBV3-1 (or the pseudogene TRBV3-2) and J usage is TRBJ2-2; D is undetermined. The V gene's germline CDR1 is LGHDT and CDR2 YNNKEL (reference sequence). This CDR3 region has 16 residues. The V end lost 4 bases, the J end lost 0 bases, and 12 bases lay between the germline ends. DNA of the CDR3: TGTGCCAGCAGCCGGAAGACGCCCACGAACACCGGGGAGCTGTTTTTT. The encoded protein is CASSRKTPTNTGELFF.

The rearrangement uses TRBV24-1 and TRBJ2-7; no clear D. Germline values: CDR1 KGHDR, CDR2 SFDVKD. The CDR3 is made up of 9 amino acids. Here the CDR3 DNA reads TGTGGCAGTAGTTACGAGCAGTACTTC. This encodes CGSSYEQYF.

This chain links TRBV9 with TRBJ1-1, with D possibly matching TRBD1 (5 bases). With 4 bases removed from V and 1 base from J, the gap between germline ends came to 14 bases. The CDR3 loop spans 15 amino acids. The germline V gene has CDR1 SGDLS and CDR2 YYNGEE. The CDR3 spells CASSQSTGANTEAFF. Written as DNA, the CDR3 is TGTGCCAGCAGCCAATCCACCGGGGCGAACACTGAAGCTTTCTTT.

The genes are TRBV6-4 and TRBJ2-3, with 8 bases aligning to TRBD2. V shed 3 bases, J shed 7 bases, and the junction held 6 bases outside the gene matches. The CDR3 length is 14 residues. Germline V gene data show CDR1 as MRHNA and CDR2 as SNTAGT. CDR3 bases: TGTGCCAGCAGTGAGTCTAGCGGGCTTTATACGCAGTATTTT. It yields the protein CASSESSGLYTQYF.

V is TRBV12-5 and J is TRBJ1-1; no clear D gene. Trimming pared 2 bases from V and 5 bases from J, leaving 9 bases between. The CDR3 sequence is 13 residues long. CDR1 and CDR2 from the germline V gene are LGHNT and FRNRAP. CDR3 DNA: TGTGCTAGTGGTTTGCAGGTTGATACTGAAGCTTTCTTT. It encodes CASGLQVDTEAFF.

J is TRBJ1-4 and V is TRBV5-5, with 8 bases fitting TRBD1. The germline CDR1 and CDR2 sequences are SGHKS and YYEKEE (reference sequence). This CDR3 has 16 residues. The trim removed 1 base at V and 6 bases at J, leaving 8 bases unmatched. In DNA, the CDR3 is TGTGCCAGCAGCTTGCACGACAGGGGTGTCGATGAAAAACTGTTTTTT. Protein sequence: CASSLHDRGVDEKLFF.

The V call is TRBV6-6, the J call TRBJ1-4; D is perhaps TRBD1 (5 bases). The CDR3 is 15 residues long. CDR1 is MNHNY and CDR2 is SVGAGI in the germline V gene (reference sequence). V was cut by 4 bases and J by 8 bases, with 17 bases left in between. The CDR3 DNA follows: TGTGCCAGCAGTTCCTCCGGGGCCGAACTGGAAAAACTGTTTTTT. Its protein is CASSSSGAELEKLFF.

The chain employs TRBV6-6 and TRBJ2-1; weak D call: TRBD1 (5 bases). This CDR3 comprises 12 residues. From germline, CDR1 is MNHNY and CDR2 SVGAGI (reference sequence). With 6 bases removed from V and 4 bases from J, the gap between germline ends came to 7 bases. The CDR3 nucleotides read TGTGCCAGCAGGACAGAATACAATGAGCAGTTCTTC. Its protein is CASRTEYNEQFF.

The rearrangement uses TRBV28 and TRBJ1-5; no definite D call. The CDR3 spans 13 residues. Looked up from germline, CDR1 is MDHEN and CDR2 is SYDVKM. V was trimmed by 2 bases and J by 4 bases, leaving 6 bases between them. In DNA form, the CDR3 reads TGTGCCAGCAGTTTACTGGGGAATCAGCCCCAGCATTTT. This codes for CASSLLGNQPQHF.